This T cell receptor beta chain was obtained from a study of vaccination and CD4 T cells after COVID-19. Scientists ran DNA taken from cultured CD4+ T cells through the Oncomine TCR Beta short-read assay for sequencing. TCRdb reprocessed the PCR reads via MiXCR and lists one record per CDR3 protein. The sample comprises about 15,000 distinct CDR3 sequences, 50% to 65% of which are singletons, and around 4.4% rests with the top ten. This clonotype was seen a few times. Its antigen is currently unknown. From germline, CDR1 is SGHTA and CDR2 FQGNSA. V was trimmed by 1 base and J by 7 bases, leaving 14 bases between them. CDR3 length: 15 residues. Treatment denoted: roughly ten-day PBMC culture with coronavirus spike peptide pools or control peptides (ViraFEST assay).

The TCR comes from a human donor who had recovered from COVID-19. The material was CD4+ T cells from blood, cultured in vitro, obtained before SARS-CoV-2 vaccination. The V call is TRBV7-2, the J call TRBJ1-5, with TRBD1 as a possible D gene (5 bases). This CDR3 is CASSLDSQVGQPQHF. The CDR3 nucleotides read TGTGCCAGCAGCTTAGACTCACAGGTGGGGCAGCCCCAGCATTTT.